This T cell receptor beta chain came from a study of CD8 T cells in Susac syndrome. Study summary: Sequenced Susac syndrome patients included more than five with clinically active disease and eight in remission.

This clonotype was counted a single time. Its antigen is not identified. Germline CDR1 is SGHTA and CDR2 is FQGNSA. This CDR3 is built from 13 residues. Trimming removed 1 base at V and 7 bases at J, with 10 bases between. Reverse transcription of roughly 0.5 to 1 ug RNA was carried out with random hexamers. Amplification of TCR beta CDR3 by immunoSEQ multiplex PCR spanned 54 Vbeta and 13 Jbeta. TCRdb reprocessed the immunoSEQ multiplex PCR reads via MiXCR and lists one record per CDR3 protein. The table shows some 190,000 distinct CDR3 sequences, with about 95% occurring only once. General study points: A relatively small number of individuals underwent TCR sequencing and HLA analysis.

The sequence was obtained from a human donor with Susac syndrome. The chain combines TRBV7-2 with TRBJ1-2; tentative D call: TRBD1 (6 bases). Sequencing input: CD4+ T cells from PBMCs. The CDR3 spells CASSLDGTFGYTF. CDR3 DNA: TGTGCCAGCAGCTTAGATGGGACATTTGGCTACACCTTC.